Presented here are 18 T cell receptor beta chains from one specimen sequenced in a study of shared clonotypes between healthy human individuals. Profiling relied on immunoSEQ multiplex PCR, and the TCRdb table lists in-frame clones only, not all of them. The profile shows about 470,000 clones, roughly 80% of them singletons. Sequencing used PBMCs. The source is a woman aged 40 to 50 in good health. Some clones in this sample may be carry-over from other donors' samples.

The genes are TRBV6-1 and TRBJ2-7; D is possibly TRBD1 (6 bases). The CDR3 spans 15 residues. V lost 6 bases and J 3 bases, leaving 18 bases between the germline ends. Per germline, CDR1 MNHNS and CDR2 SASEGT. CDR3 bases: TGTGCCAGCAGCCTCCAGACAGGACCTAACTACGAGCAGTACTTC. This encodes CASSLQTGPNYEQYF.

The chain joins TRBV10-3 to TRBJ1-2, with 7 bases matching TRBD1. The germline CDR1 and CDR2 sequences are ENHRY and SYGVKD. After removal of 6 bases from V and 4 bases from J, the junction contained 17 bases not matched to a gene. The CDR3 loop spans 17 amino acids. The CDR3 reads CAIRRPAGGQKPYGYTF. The CDR3 nucleotides are TGTGCCATCAGGAGACCAGCAGGGGGACAGAAACCCTATGGCTACACCTTC.

CDR3 region: CASRGGQGDTGELFF. In DNA, the CDR3 is TGTGCCAGCAGGGGGGGACAGGGGGACACCGGGGAGCTGTTTTTT. The gene calls are TRBV6-5 and TRBJ2-2, with TRBD1 identical over 11 bases. Germline-derived CDR1 and CDR2 are MNHEY and SVGAGI. V lost 6 bases, J lost 3 bases, and 3 bases stayed unmatched. This CDR3 is built from 15 residues.

The chain couples TRBV6-6 to TRBJ1-5; TRBD1 matches 10 bases. CDR1 and CDR2 (germline): MNHNY, SVGAGI (reference sequence). The length of the CDR3 is 16 residues. The V segment lost 6 bases and the J segment 2 bases; nucleotides outside the gene matches: 7. The CDR3 loop is CASRRTGGDGNQPQHF. CDR3 in DNA: TGTGCCAGCAGGCGGACAGGGGGAGATGGCAATCAGCCCCAGCATTTT.

Concerning this clone itself: Different DNA sequences within this sample yield the same CDR3. The chain carries TRBV27 and TRBJ1-1; 7 nucleotides match TRBD1. CDR3 length: 14 amino acids. Germline CDR1 and CDR2: MNHEY and SMNVEV (reference sequence). Trimming took 5 bases from V and 0 from J; bases not matched to a gene: 3. The CDR3 DNA follows: TGTGCCAGCAGTATCAGGGGGATGAACACTGAAGCTTTCTTT. Amino acid sequence: CASSIRGMNTEAFF.

J is TRBJ2-2 and V is TRBV7-2; no reliable D call. The CDR3 contains 14 residues. CDR1 SGHTA and CDR2 FQGNSA come from the germline V gene. Trimming cost V 2 bases and J 4 bases, with 8 bases left between them. CDR3 protein: CASSLRGGTGELFF. The CDR3 nucleotides are TGTGCCAGCAGCTTACGAGGTGGCACCGGGGAGCTGTTTTTT.

This rearrangement joins TRBV2 to TRBJ2-1; D assignment may be TRBD1 or TRBD2 (5 bases each). Germline V lookup: CDR1 SNHLY, CDR2 FYNNEI. The CDR3 sequence is 16 residues long. Between the trimmed V and J ends, which lost 2 bases and 2 bases, there was a span of 13 bases. CDR3 loop: CASSEWQGETYNEQFF. CDR3 coding DNA: TGTGCCAGCAGTGAATGGCAGGGAGAGACCTACAATGAGCAGTTCTTC.

This sequence joins TRBV5-1 and TRBJ2-1; D unclear. V lost 2 bases, J lost 9 bases, and 15 bases lay in between. This CDR3 spans 14 amino acids. CDR1 is SGHRS and CDR2 is YFSETQ in the germline V gene. CDR3 nucleotides: TGCGCCAGCAGCTTTACGGTTACAAGGAGTGAGCAGTTCTTC. It encodes CASSFTVTRSEQFF.

V is TRBV6-1 and J is TRBJ1-4; no definite D call. Trimming shortened V by 1 base and J by 3 bases, and 6 bases separated the two germline ends. This CDR3 has 14 amino acids. Germline V CDR1 and CDR2: MNHNS, SASEGT. CDR3 amino acids: CASSEGRANEKLFF. DNA of the CDR3: TGTGCCAGCAGTGAAGGACGCGCTAATGAAAAACTGTTTTTT.

This clone has more than one count but fewer than ten. Other nucleotide sequences from this sample produce the same CDR3. This chain connects TRBV5-1 to TRBJ1-1; D is uncertain. CDR3 size: 13 residues. Germline lookup yields CDR1 SGHRS and CDR2 YFSETQ. Trimming pared 4 bases from V and 1 base from J, leaving 8 bases between. The CDR3 nucleotides read TGCGCCAGCAGCCCCGGACCGAACACTGAAGCTTTCTTT. Residues: CASSPGPNTEAFF.

The sample holds many counts of this clone. V gene TRBV30 combines with J gene TRBJ1-1; D remains ambiguous. The V end was cut by 4 bases, the J end by 3 bases, with 12 bases between. CDR1 and CDR2 (germline): GTSNPN, SVGIG (reference sequence). The CDR3 length is 13 residues. CDR3 bases: TGTGCCTGGAATCGGGATTTGTACACTGAAGCTTTCTTT. Translating gives CAWNRDLYTEAFF. Variable domain in full (rest from reference TRBV30 and TRBJ1-1): SQTIHQWPATLVQPVGSPLSLECTVEGTSNPNLYWYRQAAGRGLQLLFYSVGIGQISSEVPQNLSASRPQDRQFILSSKKLLLSDSGFYLCAWNRDLYTEAFFGQGTRLTVV.

The chain combines TRBV6-1 with TRBJ1-5, with unresolved D. With 1 base removed from V and 9 bases from J, the gap between germline ends came to 16 bases. Germline-derived CDR1 and CDR2 are MNHNS and SASEGT. The CDR3 has 15 residues. The CDR3 DNA reads TGTGCCAGCAGTGAAGGGCAGAGCCTGAGTGGGCCCCAGCATTTT. Translating it yields CASSEGQSLSGPQHF.

The chain employs TRBV5-6 and TRBJ1-4; the D gene is possibly TRBD1 (6 bases). Germline assignment: CDR1 SGHDT and CDR2 YYEEEE. V lost 2 bases to trimming and J lost 8 bases, with 13 bases between them. The CDR3 covers 14 residues. This CDR3 reads CASSFGGLREKLFF. The CDR3 DNA is TGTGCCAGCAGCTTCGGGGGGCTTAGGGAAAAACTGTTTTTT. The variable domain in full, completed from reference TRBV5-6 and TRBJ1-4, reads DAGVTQSPTHLIKTRGQQVTLRCSPKSGHDTVSWYQQALGQGPQFIFQYYEEEERQRGNFPDRFSGHQFPNYSSELNVNALLLGDSALYLCASSFGGLREKLFFGSGTQLSVL.

This rearrangement joins TRBV30 to TRBJ2-7, with D perhaps matching TRBD2 (5 bases). The germline gives CDR1 GTSNPN, CDR2 SVGIG (reference sequence). The CDR3 totals 16 residues. The V and J ends lost 3 bases and 1 base respectively, with 19 bases between them. CDR3 in DNA: TGTGCCTGGAGCCTATACGGTGGGAGAGGGTCCTACGAGCAGTACTTC. This translates into CAWSLYGGRGSYEQYF.

The chain carries TRBV5-4 and TRBJ2-4; perhaps D is TRBD1 or TRBD2 (6 bases each). Germline values: CDR1 SGHNT, CDR2 YYREEE (reference sequence). The CDR3 consists of 14 residues. The germline V and J ends were trimmed by 0 bases and 6 bases, with 10 bases remaining between them. Here the CDR3 reads CASSLGGALNIQYF. The CDR3, as DNA: TGTGCCAGCAGCTTGGGGGGGGCGCTAAACATTCAGTACTTC.

This chain links TRBV5-4 with TRBJ2-2; 9 nucleotides match TRBD2. J gave up 4 bases and V 4 bases, and 8 bases lay outside the gene matches. There are 16 residues in the CDR3. Per the germline V gene, CDR1 is SGHNT and CDR2 is YYREEE (reference sequence). In DNA, the CDR3 is TGTGCCAGCAGCGGGGGTAGCGGGAGCGCCACCGGGGAGCTGTTTTTT. This codes for CASSGGSGSATGELFF.

The chain joins TRBV10-2 to TRBJ2-7; D unresolved. Looked up from germline, CDR1 is WSHSY and CDR2 is SAAADI. Trimming removed 3 bases from V and 5 bases from J, with 20 bases in between. The length of the CDR3 is 16 residues. The CDR3 bases are TGCGCCAGCAGTGAACTCTCACTCCTACTCAGGAACGAGCAGTACTTC. Its protein product is CASSELSLLLRNEQYF.

The chain recombines TRBV6-4 with TRBJ2-3; D is uncertain. Trimming shortened V by 3 bases and J by 2 bases, and 12 bases separated the two germline ends. The CDR3 extends over 15 amino acids. Germline CDR1 reads MRHNA; CDR2 reads SNTAGT. CDR3 region: CASSEGGAHTDTQYF. Here the CDR3 DNA reads TGTGCCAGCAGTGAGGGCGGAGCCCACACAGATACGCAGTATTTT.